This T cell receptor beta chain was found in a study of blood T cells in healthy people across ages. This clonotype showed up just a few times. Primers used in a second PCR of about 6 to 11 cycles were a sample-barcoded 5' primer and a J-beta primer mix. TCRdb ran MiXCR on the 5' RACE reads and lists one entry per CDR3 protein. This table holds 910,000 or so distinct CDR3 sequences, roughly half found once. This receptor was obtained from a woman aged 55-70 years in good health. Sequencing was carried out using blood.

CDR3 amino acids: CASSRGDSYQETQYF. Written as DNA, the CDR3 is TGCGCCAGCAGCCGGGGGGACTCCTACCAAGAGACCCAGTACTTC. This chain links TRBV4-1 with TRBJ2-5, with D perhaps TRBD2 (6 bases). The V gene's germline CDR1 is MGHRA and CDR2 YSYEKL. V was pared by 4 bases and J by 0 bases, with 12 bases between. The CDR3 runs 15 residues.